This T cell receptor beta chain stems from a study of circulating CD8 cells and anti-PD-1 response in melanoma. Study-wide findings and caveats: At M1, fewer than 7.5% of TRB clonotypes appeared in multiple subsets. Most experiments lacked replicates. Patients included both untreated and previously treated individuals. TIGIT repertoires were least diverse, DNEG repertoires most diverse.

This clonotype ranks as medium-sized (0.01 to 0.1%). Its specificity is unknown. Unmatched junction bases numbered 12, after V lost 3 bases and J lost 4 bases. CDR1 SGHTS and CDR2 YDEGEE come from the germline V gene. The CDR3 runs to 17 residues. From live CD3+CD8+TCRalphabeta+ cells, four PD-1 and/or TIGIT subsets were sorted. Each library started from approximately 14 ng of total RNA using the QIAseq Immune Repertoire TCR panel. TCRdb reprocessed the reads with MiXCR, giving one entry per CDR3 protein. The table has approximately 520 distinct CDR3 sequences, approximately 6% seen once. This chain joins TRBV5-8 and TRBJ2-1; 8 bases fit TRBD2. Sequenced here: CD8+ T cells from PBMCs, sampled at baseline or after one month of anti-PD-1 therapy (not recorded which). The sequence was obtained from a human donor with melanoma. CDR3 in DNA: TGTGCCAGCAGCTCCTGGGGAGCGGGGGAGTCTTACAATGAGCAGTTCTTC. Translation: CASSSWGAGESYNEQFF.